Presented here are 19 T cell receptor beta chains from one specimen sequenced in a study of blood T cell repertoires in COVID-19. Sequenced by immunoSEQ multiplex PCR; TCRdb stores in-frame clones only, minus some. Of a few hundred thousand clones in the sample, around four fifths were seen once. The sample comprised peripheral blood. The receptors stem from a woman between 50 and 59 years old with acute or convalescent COVID-19.

J is TRBJ1-1 and V is TRBV27, with TRBD1 matching over 8 bases. Germline V CDR1 and CDR2: MNHEY, SMNVEV (reference sequence). The CDR3 has 15 residues. V trimming: 0 bases; J trimming: 4 bases; junction bases outside the gene matches: 4. CDR3 protein: CASSLSNTGGTEAFF. Written as DNA, the CDR3 is TGTGCCAGCAGTTTATCTAACACAGGGGGCACTGAAGCTTTCTTT.

The chain couples TRBV6-5 to TRBJ2-3; TRBD1 is a possible D gene (6 bases). This CDR3 region has 13 residues. Per the germline V gene, CDR1 is MNHEY and CDR2 is SVGAGI. V shed 6 bases and J shed 4 bases, with 11 bases lying between them. The CDR3 reads CASSQQGPDTQYF. DNA of the CDR3: TGTGCCAGCAGCCAACAGGGCCCAGATACGCAGTATTTT.

This chain's CDR3 is CASSSGRGRLINTEAFF. The CDR3 DNA sequence: TGTGCCAGCAGCTCTGGCAGGGGGCGACTAATTAACACTGAAGCTTTCTTT. V is TRBV7-9 and J is TRBJ1-1; 8 bases agree with TRBD1. The CDR3 runs to 17 residues. In germline, CDR1 is SEHNR, CDR2 FQNEAQ (reference sequence). Unmatched junction bases numbered 12, after V lost 4 bases and J lost 2 bases.

The rearrangement joins TRBV7-2 to TRBJ2-2, with D uncertain. V was shortened by 1 base and J by 3 bases, with 12 bases between the two germline ends. The CDR3 is made up of 16 amino acids. CDR1 SGHTA and CDR2 FQGNSA come from the germline V gene. CDR3 sequence: CASSLVRRLDTGELFF. The CDR3 DNA reads as TGTGCCAGCAGCTTAGTACGCAGGTTGGACACCGGGGAGCTGTTTTTT.

The J gene is TRBJ2-1, the V gene TRBV19; 8 bases match TRBD2. This CDR3 has 16 amino acids. J lost 0 bases, V lost 6 bases, and 7 bases had no gene match. CDR1 and CDR2 (germline): LNHDA, SQIVND (reference sequence). In DNA, the CDR3 is TGTGCCAGTAGGCAACCCAGCGGGAGCTCCTACAATGAGCAGTTCTTC. Its protein is CASRQPSGSSYNEQFF. Based on the CDR3 plus reference TRBV19 and TRBJ2-1, the full variable domain is DGGITQSPKYLFRKEGQNVTLSCEQNLNHDAMYWYRQDPGQGLRLIYYSQIVNDFQKGDIAEGYSVSREKKESFPLTVTSAQKNPTAFYLCASRQPSGSSYNEQFFGPGTRLTVL.

This chain uses TRBV7-2 with TRBJ1-2, with 7 positions matching TRBD1. This CDR3 is 13 amino acids long. The J segment lost 4 bases and the V segment lost 5 bases, leaving 4 bases of the junction unmatched. Germline loops: CDR1 SGHTA, CDR2 FQGNSA. This CDR3 is CASSTRDSYGYTF. For the CDR3, the DNA is TGTGCCAGCAGCACCCGGGACAGCTATGGCTACACCTTC. The variable domain in full, completed from reference TRBV7-2 and TRBJ1-2, reads GAGVSQSPSNKVTEKGKDVELRCDPISGHTALYWYRQSLGQGLEFLIYFQGNSAPDKSGLPSDRFSAERTGGSVSTLTIQRTQQEDSAVYLCASSTRDSYGYTFGSGTRLTVV.

V gene TRBV19 combines with J gene TRBJ2-2; D is unresolved. Trimming pared 2 bases from V and 8 bases from J, leaving 18 bases between. The CDR3 has 16 residues. CDR1 and CDR2 (germline): LNHDA, SQIVND (reference sequence). The DNA for the CDR3 is TGTGCCAGTAGTATACCCCCCAGGCTTGGTTTAGGGGAGCTGTTTTTT. Protein sequence: CASSIPPRLGLGELFF. The full variable domain, with the rest looked up from reference TRBV19 and TRBJ2-2, is DGGITQSPKYLFRKEGQNVTLSCEQNLNHDAMYWYRQDPGQGLRLIYYSQIVNDFQKGDIAEGYSVSREKKESFPLTVTSAQKNPTAFYLCASSIPPRLGLGELFFGEGSRLTVL.

This rearrangement joins TRBV30 to TRBJ1-3; D is unresolved. CDR3 length equals 15 residues. V gave up 2 bases and J gave up 0 bases, with 11 bases separating them. Germline assignment: CDR1 GTSNPN and CDR2 SVGIG (reference sequence). The CDR3, as DNA: TGTGCCTGGAGTTTGGGGAGAGACTCTGGAAACACCATATATTTT. It codes for CAWSLGRDSGNTIYF. The full variable domain, with the rest looked up from reference TRBV30 and TRBJ1-3, is SQTIHQWPATLVQPVGSPLSLECTVEGTSNPNLYWYRQAAGRGLQLLFYSVGIGQISSEVPQNLSASRPQDRQFILSSKKLLLSDSGFYLCAWSLGRDSGNTIYFGEGSWLTVV.

This clone occurred a few times. The rearrangement joins TRBV5-4 to TRBJ1-1; no reliable D call. V lost 2 bases and J lost 0, with 5 bases in between. The CDR3 length is 13 residues. The germline V gene encodes CDR1 SGHNT and CDR2 YYREEE (reference sequence). The CDR3 protein is CASSFAVNTEAFF. The CDR3 DNA is TGTGCCAGCAGCTTTGCGGTGAACACTGAAGCTTTCTTT.

This chain connects TRBV5-1 to TRBJ2-1, with D unclear. The V gene's germline CDR1 is SGHRS and CDR2 YFSETQ. This CDR3 is built from 16 residues. V lost 0 bases, J lost 5 bases, and 15 bases lay in between. The DNA for the CDR3 is TGCGCCAGCAGCTTGGAGGCCAGGCCCGCAAACAATGAGCAGTTCTTC. This sequence encodes CASSLEARPANNEQFF.

CDR3 nucleotide sequence: TGTGCCAGCAGCTTAATTGGACAGGGGGTGAAGGCTTTCTTT. Amino acids: CASSLIGQGVKAFF. The chain is built from TRBV11-2 and TRBJ1-1; TRBD1 matches at 10 bases. This CDR3 has 14 amino acids. Germline values: CDR1 SGHAT, CDR2 FQNNGV. Germline trimming cut 2 bases from V and 11 bases from J; bases unmatched to any gene: 8.

The V gene is TRBV19, the J gene TRBJ1-2; TRBD1 matches at 12 bases. The CDR3 spans 13 residues. V gave up 9 bases and J gave up 2 bases; unmatched junction bases: 1. The germline V gene has CDR1 LNHDA and CDR2 SQIVND (reference sequence). The CDR3 is CASGTGGNYGYTF. The CDR3 DNA is TGTGCCAGCGGGACAGGGGGCAACTATGGCTACACCTTC.

The V and J genes are TRBV7-3 and TRBJ2-5, with TRBD2 identical over 10 bases. The V gene's germline CDR1 is SGHTA and CDR2 FQGTGA. Trimming cost V 5 bases and J 0 bases; bases outside gene matches: 15. The CDR3 extends over 19 amino acids. CDR3 amino acids: CASSPTSGTSDFNQETQYF. CDR3 nucleotide sequence: TGTGCCAGCAGCCCCACGTCCGGGACTAGCGATTTCAACCAAGAGACCCAGTACTTC.

The V gene is TRBV24-1, the J gene TRBJ2-1; the match to TRBD2 covers 10 bases. V shed 3 bases, J shed 6 bases, and the junction held 7 bases outside the gene matches. The germline V gene has CDR1 KGHDR and CDR2 SFDVKD. This CDR3 is built from 16 residues. The DNA of the CDR3 is TGTGCCACCAGTGATAGCGGGAGGGCCGAAGGCAATGAGCAGTTCTTC. Residues: CATSDSGRAEGNEQFF.

There are many counts of this clone. V and J are TRBV5-1 and TRBJ2-1; TRBD2 matches at 8 bases. Germline lookup yields CDR1 SGHRS and CDR2 YFSETQ. J gave up 5 bases and V 6 bases, and 7 bases lay outside the gene matches. The CDR3 covers 14 residues. CDR3 sequence (DNA): TGCGCCAGCAAACGGGAGGGCCGAGACAATGAGCAGTTCTTC. It codes for CASKREGRDNEQFF.

The rearrangement links TRBV7-9 to TRBJ2-1; 7 nucleotides agree with TRBD1. V was pared by 5 bases and J by 8 bases, with 15 bases of the junction left unmatched. The CDR3 runs to 16 residues. Germline V gives CDR1 SEHNR, CDR2 FQNEAQ (reference sequence). CDR3 protein: CASSPASFDRADEQFF. CDR3 in DNA: TGTGCCAGCAGCCCAGCCTCTTTTGACAGGGCGGATGAGCAGTTCTTC.

The chain recombines TRBV30 with TRBJ2-2; perhaps TRBD2 as D (6 bases). With 7 bases removed from V and 4 bases from J, the gap between germline ends came to 13 bases. CDR1 GTSNPN and CDR2 SVGIG come from the germline V gene (reference sequence). CDR3 length equals 13 residues. CDR3 nucleotide sequence: TGTGCCTCCTCCCCGGGGGTCACCGGGGAGCTGTTTTTT. Protein product: CASSPGVTGELFF.

This chain uses TRBV30 with TRBJ2-3; a weak D match, TRBD2 (6 bases). Trimming left V 3 bases short and J 5 bases short, with 21 bases between. CDR1 GTSNPN and CDR2 SVGIG come from the germline V gene (reference sequence). The CDR3 is made up of 16 amino acids. In DNA, the CDR3 is TGTGCCTGGAGCCCGAAGGTTGGCGGGATTGGAGATACGCAGTATTTT. Translation gives CAWSPKVGGIGDTQYF.

The chain joins TRBV5-4 to TRBJ2-7, with 8 bases identical to TRBD2. Germline trimming cut 2 bases from V and 5 bases from J; bases unmatched to any gene: 3. Germline CDR1 is SGHNT and CDR2 is YYREEE (reference sequence). The CDR3 sequence is 13 residues long. As DNA, the CDR3 is TGTGCCAGCAGCTTAGCGGGAGTGAACGAGCAGTACTTC. It encodes CASSLAGVNEQYF.